A selection of T cell receptor beta chains follows, all from one sample in a study of T cell responses to AZD1222 COVID-19 vaccine. TCRdb's table, derived via immunoSEQ multiplex PCR, lists solely in-frame clones and lacks some. Of under 200,000 clones in the sample, 85% to 95% were seen once. The material was peripheral blood, obtained on day 0 of AZD1222 vaccination. The receptor source for this set is an adult in good health. Each CDR3 is given with its conserved first and last residue. A D gene is named only where the DNA matches it firmly. The size of a clone is reported for some rows only, either as once, few or many, or as a class for expanded clones.

cdr3_nt	cdr3_aa	d_call	v_call	clone_size	j_call
TGTGCCAGTAGTTCTTTGGGCAGGGCGAACACCGGGGAGCTGTTTTTT	CASSSLGRANTGELFF	.	TRBV19	.	TRBJ2-2
TGTGCCAGCAGCAGAGATGTAGCGGGAGGGCTCGAGCAGTACTTC	CASSRDVAGGLEQYF	TRBD2	TRBV6-5	.	TRBJ2-7
TGTGCCAGCAGCCAAACGGGTAGAAATCAGCCCCAGCATTTT	CASSQTGRNQPQHF	.	TRBV3-1/TRBV3-2	.	TRBJ1-5
TGTGCCAGTACCGGGACAGGGGCATTCGGACCCCAGCATTTT	CASTGTGAFGPQHF	TRBD1	TRBV19	.	TRBJ1-5
TGTGCCAGTAAGACAGGGAACCGCGACTATGGCTACACCTTC	CASKTGNRDYGYTF	TRBD1	TRBV2	once	TRBJ1-2
TGTGCCACACTTTTCCCTGAAGCTTTCTTT	CATLFPEAFF	.	TRBV6-6	.	TRBJ1-1
TGTGCCAGCAGCCAAGGGCGGGGGGGTTACGAGCAGTACTTC	CASSQGRGGYEQYF	TRBD2	TRBV3-1/TRBV3-2	.	TRBJ2-7
TGTGCCAGCAGTGCCATCCCCGGGAACACCATATATTTT	CASSAIPGNTIYF	.	TRBV6-6	.	TRBJ1-3
TGTGCCAGCATGTTGGGGGATATTAAGACCGGTACGCAGTATTTT	CASMLGDIKTGTQYF	.	TRBV2	.	TRBJ2-3
TGTGCCAGCAGCAAAAGACTAGCGGGAGAGGGGGCAGGGGGTAACGAGCAGTACTTC	CASSKRLAGEGAGGNEQYF	.	TRBV21-1	.	TRBJ2-7
TGTGCCAGCAGCTTACAAGCTTCGGGGGGCTACGAGCAGTACTTC	CASSLQASGGYEQYF	TRBD2	TRBV13	.	TRBJ2-7
TGTGCCAGCAGCCAAGGACAGGGCGGAACTGAAGCTTTCTTT	CASSQGQGGTEAFF	TRBD1	TRBV5-6	.	TRBJ1-1
TGTGCCAGCAGTTACTCGGCTAGCGGGATGTACGAGCAGTACTTC	CASSYSASGMYEQYF	TRBD2	TRBV6-5	.	TRBJ2-7
TGCGCCAGCAGCTTGGAACGGACAGGGGACACTGAAGCTTTCTTT	CASSLERTGDTEAFF	TRBD1	TRBV5-1	.	TRBJ1-1
TGTGCCAGCAGCTATTCACCCGGAGGTAATGCCTACAATGAGCAGTTCTTC	CASSYSPGGNAYNEQFF	.	TRBV5-6	many	TRBJ2-1
TGTGCCAGCAGCGTAGGACTAGCGGGGACAGAGACCCAGTACTTC	CASSVGLAGTETQYF	TRBD2	TRBV9	.	TRBJ2-5
TGCGCCAGCAGCCAACCTAGCGGGGGACTAACATCAGAGACCCAGTACTTC	CASSQPSGGLTSETQYF	TRBD2	TRBV4-1	.	TRBJ2-5
TGTGCCAGCAGCATAATAGCGGGAGGTGTCAATGAGCAGTTCTTC	CASSIIAGGVNEQFF	TRBD2	TRBV7-6	.	TRBJ2-1
TGTGCCAGCAGTTATACCGGGGAGCTGTTTTTT	CASSYTGELFF	.	TRBV12-3/TRBV12-4	.	TRBJ2-2
TGTGCCAGCGCCACAGGGCGCGGGGCCAACGTCCTGACTTTC	CASATGRGANVLTF	.	TRBV18	.	TRBJ2-6
TGTGCCAGCAGCCAAGACGACCCTTTTTCTAGCGGGGCCACCTACGAGCAGTACTTC	CASSQDDPFSSGATYEQYF	TRBD2	TRBV4-2	.	TRBJ2-7
TGTGCCAGCAGCCAAGAACCCAGGGAAGCTTTCTTT	CASSQEPREAFF	.	TRBV14	.	TRBJ1-1
TGTGCCAGCAGTTGGGGGGACTATGGCTACACCTTC	CASSWGDYGYTF	.	TRBV6-5	.	TRBJ1-2
TGCGCCAGTGCACCTACTCCGGGACAGGGAAACACCATATATTTT	CASAPTPGQGNTIYF	TRBD1	TRBV5-1	.	TRBJ1-3
TGTGCCAGCAGTGAGGGCTCAACCCGCGGGACCCAGTACTTC	CASSEGSTRGTQYF	.	TRBV6-1	.	TRBJ2-5
TGCGCCAGCAGCCATTTTAAGGGGGTTCGACTGCATGAGCAGTACTTC	CASSHFKGVRLHEQYF	.	TRBV4-1	.	TRBJ2-7
TGTGCCAGCAGTTACCCCGGGAGGGTTGAAGGCTACACCTTC	CASSYPGRVEGYTF	.	TRBV6-2/TRBV6-3	once	TRBJ1-2
TGTGCCAGCCGGACAGGGCTGGGGTATGGCTACACCTTC	CASRTGLGYGYTF	TRBD1	TRBV6-5	.	TRBJ1-2
TGCGCCAGCAGAGACCCACCGAACACTGAAGCTTTCTTT	CASRDPPNTEAFF	.	TRBV5-1	.	TRBJ1-1
TGTGCCAGCAGCTTAGACCTCCCCACCCTCCACTTT	CASSLDLPTLHF	.	TRBV7-9	.	TRBJ1-6
TGCGCCAGCAGTTTGTCAGGGTCAGATCAGCCCCAGCATTTT	CASSLSGSDQPQHF	.	TRBV10-1	.	TRBJ1-5
TGTGCCAGCAGTGAAGGACAAGACTATGGCTACACCTTC	CASSEGQDYGYTF	.	TRBV6-1	.	TRBJ1-2
TGTGCCAGCAGCTTAGTGAGAGGGGAGCTGTTTTTT	CASSLVRGELFF	.	TRBV7-8	few	TRBJ2-2
TGTGCCAGCAGCGCCCGGGCGGGGATCGAGACCCAGTACTTC	CASSARAGIETQYF	.	TRBV11-2	.	TRBJ2-5
TGCGCCAGCTTGGGAGATCTTGGGACTGAAGCTTTCTTT	CASLGDLGTEAFF	.	TRBV5-1	.	TRBJ1-1